The text below deals with one T cell receptor beta chain. This sample is drawn from a study of blood T cell repertoires in COVID-19. Study information: Sites in the United States, Italy and Spain provided acute and convalescent COVID-19 samples. Nucleic acid was either cDNA or gDNA, and it came from T cells, B-cell-depleted T cells, or PBMCs.

Per the study methods: Nucleated cell counts were estimated from reference gene primer amplification. Data came from immunoSEQ multiplex PCR; TCRdb stores just in-frame clones and leaves some out. V, J and clone size derive from that table, while D and trimming were established from the DNA sequence. The sample includes 290,000 or so clones, about nine tenths of them seen just once. The receptor comes from a man aged 18-30 years with active or convalescent COVID-19. Specimen: peripheral blood.

CDR3 sequence: CASWGDMGSTDTQYF. Here the CDR3 DNA reads TGTGCCAGCTGGGGGGATATGGGAAGCACAGATACGCAGTATTTT. The genes are TRBV6-5 and TRBJ2-3; tentative D call: TRBD2 (6 bases). The CDR3 is 15 residues long. Germline V gives CDR1 MNHEY, CDR2 SVGAGI. V lost 8 bases to trimming and J lost 0 bases, with 15 bases between them.